This T cell receptor (beta chain) was recorded in a study of Ad26.COV2.S vaccination and SARS-CoV-2 variants. Profiled with immunoSEQ multiplex PCR; TCRdb holds only in-frame clones, not every one. The sample contains about 350,000 clones, 65% to 90% of which appear only once. Treatment defined: around 19 received Ad26.COV2.S at low or high dose, single or two shots; about 5 received placebo; per-sample allocation not given. The samples date from day 63 after the first vaccine or placebo injection. This specimen consisted of peripheral blood, obtained in a trial of Ad26.COV2.S vaccine versus placebo. The receptor's source is a person between 18 and 65 years old who received the Ad26.COV2.S COVID-19 vaccine or a placebo.

DNA for the CDR3: TGTGCCAGCAGCGGACAGACCAACAATGAGCAGTTCTTC. It specifies CASSGQTNNEQFF. The gene calls are TRBV2 and TRBJ2-1; weak D call: TRBD1 (6 bases). Germline V gives CDR1 SNHLY, CDR2 FYNNEI. The CDR3 consists of 13 residues. Trimming took off 6 bases at V and 5 bases at J, with 11 bases between the two ends.